The TCR beta chain under discussion was sequenced for a study of cytomegalovirus exposure and HLA in healthy donors. 60 Vbeta and 13 Jbeta primers were used in PCR. The protocol was immunoSEQ multiplex PCR, while the TCRdb copy is restricted to in-frame clones and leaves out a portion. Found here are about 130,000 clones; the top ten clones hold 1.5% to 2%. Germline CDR1 and CDR2: SNHLY and FYNNEI. CDR3 size: 13 residues. Trimming took 6 bases from V and 2 from J; bases not matched to a gene: 1. The sequence was obtained from a woman in her sixties in good health and CMV-seronegative. The chain employs TRBV2 and TRBJ1-2, with 9 bases aligning to TRBD1. Sequencing used PBMCs. The CDR3 coding sequence is TGTGCCAGCAGGGACAGGGGAAACTATGGCTACACCTTC. Protein sequence: CASRDRGNYGYTF. Variable domain in full (rest from reference TRBV2 and TRBJ1-2): EPEVTQTPSHQVTQMGQEVILRCVPISNHLYFYWYRQILGQKVEFLVSFYNNEISEKSEIFDDQFSVERPDGSNFTLKIRSTKLEDSAMYFCASRDRGNYGYTFGSGTRLTVV.